This TCR beta chain was captured in a study of shared T cell receptors in the human thymus. Germline V gene data show CDR1 as SEHNR and CDR2 as FQNEAQ (reference sequence). The CDR3 has 16 amino acids. J lost 5 bases, V lost 5 bases, and 12 bases had no gene match. Clones were read by immunoSEQ multiplex PCR, and TCRdb kept only the in-frame ones, dropping some. The sample records over 350,000 clones, approximately 95% being singletons. The genes are TRBV7-9 and TRBJ2-5; 9 nucleotides line up with TRBD1. Sequences were obtained from thymocytes. The receptor was isolated from a human donor. CDR3 sequence reads: CASSPRPGQGGETQYF. For the CDR3, the DNA is TGTGCCAGCAGCCCCCGCCCGGGACAGGGTGGGGAGACCCAGTACTTC.